The T cell receptor beta chain under discussion was sequenced for a study of blood T cell repertoires in COVID-19. As for the study in general: The samples span acute and convalescent COVID-19 from the United States, Italy and Spain. T cells, B-cell-depleted T cells, or PBMCs provided the cDNA or gDNA that served as material.

As processed by the authors: Nucleated cell counts were estimated from reference gene primer amplification. This table comes from immunoSEQ multiplex PCR, and its TCRdb copy is limited to in-frame clones, with some not included. The DNA was the basis for D and trimming; V, J and clone size are from that table. The data show about 89,000 clones, 75% to 90% seen once. Sequenced input: peripheral blood. This receptor was taken from a man older than 75 with active or convalescent COVID-19.

As DNA, the CDR3 is TGTGCCAGCAGTCTTGACAGGTTTGAAAAACTGTTTTTT. Its translation: CASSLDRFEKLFF. V and J are TRBV11-1 and TRBJ1-4; D is possibly TRBD1 (6 bases). Trimming cost V 6 bases and J 7 bases, with 12 bases left between them. The CDR3 is made up of 13 amino acids. The germline V gene has CDR1 SGHAT and CDR2 FQDESV (reference sequence).